A selection of T cell receptor beta chains follows, all from one sample in a study of cytomegalovirus exposure and HLA in healthy donors. Some clones are missing from TCRdb's copy, which holds only in-frame ones; the method was immunoSEQ multiplex PCR. Of about 40,000 clones listed, roughly 67% are singletons. Sequenced sample: PBMCs. The receptors originated from a man aged 45-65 years in good health and CMV-seropositive. CDR3s include the opening cysteine and the closing phenylalanine or tryptophan. The D gene is left open where the match is weak. A row's size may be missing; if present it is once, few, many or a size class.

D gene,J gene,V gene,clone size,CDR3 protein,CDR3 DNA
.,TRBJ1-3,TRBV28,few,CASSPPPRMRGNTIYF,TGTGCCAGCAGTCCCCCCCCTCGAATGAGAGGAAACACCATATATTTT
TRBD1,TRBJ1-1,TRBV6-4,.,CASSEDRGTEAFF,TGTGCCAGCAGTGAAGACAGGGGCACTGAAGCTTTCTTT
TRBD2,TRBJ2-3,TRBV7-2,.,CASSVLAGTTDTQYF,TGTGCCAGCAGCGTACTAGCGGGGACCACAGATACGCAGTATTTT
TRBD2,TRBJ2-1,TRBV10-3,.,CAISESAAGEYNEQFF,TGTGCCATCAGTGAGTCGGCAGCGGGGGAGTACAATGAGCAGTTCTTC
TRBD2,TRBJ2-3,TRBV7-9,.,CASRGLAGPDTQYF,TGTGCCAGCAGAGGACTAGCGGGGCCAGATACGCAGTATTTT
.,TRBJ1-2,TRBV28,once,CASSLLIGLTYGYTF,TGTGCCAGCAGTTTATTGATCGGACTAACCTATGGCTACACCTTC
.,TRBJ1-3,TRBV9,.,CASSGGYSGNTIYF,TGTGCCAGCAGCGGCGGTTACTCTGGAAACACCATATATTTT
.,TRBJ1-1,TRBV5-6,.,CASSWARGPLGFF,TGTGCCAGCAGCTGGGCCAGGGGCCCACTTGGTTTCTTT
TRBD1,TRBJ2-3,TRBV4-3,.,CASSQKGAQDTQYF,TGCGCCAGCAGCCAAAAGGGGGCCCAAGATACGCAGTATTTT
TRBD2,TRBJ2-1,TRBV10-2,.,CASSARLAGHNEQFF,TGCGCCAGCAGTGCCCGACTAGCGGGTCACAATGAGCAGTTCTTC
TRBD1,TRBJ1-6,TRBV7-9,.,CASSLRQGRNSPLHF,TGTGCCAGCAGCTTAAGACAGGGGCGAAATTCACCCCTCCACTTT
.,TRBJ1-1,TRBV6-5,.,CASSYFRESEAFF,TGTGCCAGCAGTTACTTTCGGGAGTCTGAAGCTTTCTTT
TRBD2,TRBJ2-2,TRBV19,few,CASTTLAGTGELFF,TGTGCCAGTACCACTCTAGCGGGCACCGGGGAGCTGTTTTTT
TRBD1,TRBJ2-1,TRBV5-1,.,CASTPQGTGPGEQFF,TGCGCCAGCACCCCCCAGGGGACAGGGCCGGGTGAGCAGTTCTTC
.,TRBJ2-7,TRBV18,once,CASSPDRSLYEQYF,TGTGCCAGCTCACCTGACAGATCGCTCTACGAGCAGTACTTC
.,TRBJ2-7,TRBV18,.,CASSGDISYEQYF,TGTGCCAGCTCAGGCGACATTTCCTACGAGCAGTACTTC
.,TRBJ1-1,TRBV6-1,.,CASSEKFGEGTEAFF,TGTGCCAGCAGTGAAAAGTTCGGGGAAGGTACTGAAGCTTTCTTT
.,TRBJ1-1,TRBV11-2,.,CASSLEAIPGTEAFF,TGTGCCAGCAGCTTAGAAGCTATTCCGGGCACTGAAGCTTTCTTT
.,TRBJ2-3,TRBV5-4,few,CASSFSGTDTQYF,TGTGCCAGCAGCTTCTCAGGGACAGATACGCAGTATTTT
TRBD1,TRBJ2-2,TRBV15,once,CATSRKRQGRVGELFF,TGTGCCACCAGCAGAAAACGACAGGGAAGGGTCGGGGAGCTGTTTTTT
.,TRBJ1-2,TRBV19,.,CATHRDYGYTF,TGTGCCACTCACAGGGACTATGGCTACACCTTC
TRBD1,TRBJ1-1,TRBV4-3,few,CASSQVGQGVRKAFF,TGCGCCAGCAGCCAAGTCGGACAGGGGGTTCGAAAAGCTTTCTTT
.,TRBJ2-7,TRBV6-5,once,CASSPTYSTYEQYF,TGTGCCAGCAGCCCAACCTACTCCACCTACGAGCAGTACTTC
.,TRBJ1-1,TRBV9,few,CASSAQEVRTEAFF,TGTGCCAGCAGCGCCCAGGAGGTACGTACTGAAGCTTTCTTT
TRBD1,TRBJ1-4,TRBV2,.,CASRGQGNEKLFF,TGTGCCTCTCGGGGACAGGGAAATGAAAAACTGTTTTTT
TRBD1,TRBJ1-4,TRBV5-4,few,CASSRTGTGSEKLFF,TGTGCCAGCAGCCGGACCGGGACAGGAAGTGAAAAACTGTTTTTT
.,TRBJ1-5,TRBV10-2,few,CASSRQVDSNQPQHF,TGCGCCAGCAGCCGACAGGTAGATAGCAATCAGCCCCAGCATTTT
.,TRBJ2-1,TRBV11-2,.,CASSNRLESVGEQFF,TGTGCCAGCAGCAACCGTCTAGAGAGTGTCGGTGAGCAGTTCTTC
TRBD1,TRBJ2-3,TRBV6-4,.,CASTGTGVPDTQYF,TGTGCCAGCACGGGGACAGGGGTTCCAGATACGCAGTATTTT